One sample yielded the 17 T cell receptor beta chains listed below, sequenced in a study of identical twins listed by TCRdb under 2016. The library was obtained by 5' RACE. Instrument used: Illumina HiSeq 2000. The public reads were quality trimmed at Q25 with fastp and then assembled into clones with MiXCR by TCRdb, keeping productive beta chains. One record per CDR3 amino acid sequence lists the most common genes and DNA. For this sample the table gives under 900,000 distinct CDR3 sequences, of which roughly 18% were detected only once. The top ten constitute over 10% of the sample. These data were also filed under a second study, of T cells expressing NK-cell markers.

Sequenced material: PBMCs. These TCRs come from a woman between 18 and 30 years old in good health.

This chain connects TRBV6-1 to TRBJ2-7; D is unresolved. This CDR3 region has 13 residues. The germline CDR1 and CDR2 sequences are MNHNS and SASEGT. V lost 8 bases and J lost 4, with 15 bases in between. The CDR3 loop reads CASQRSGPYEQYF. As DNA, the CDR3 is TGTGCCAGCCAAAGGTCAGGACCTTACGAGCAGTACTTC.

The chain couples TRBV20-1 to TRBJ2-3, with TRBD2 identical over 8 bases. CDR1 is DFQATT and CDR2 is SNEGSKA in the germline V gene (reference sequence). The trim removed 5 bases at V and 0 bases at J, leaving 7 bases unmatched. The CDR3 is 15 amino acids. CDR3 in amino acids: CSASLPGGSTDTQYF. The CDR3 nucleotides are TGCAGTGCTTCATTGCCGGGGGGGAGCACAGATACGCAGTATTTT.

This clonotype was seen more than once but under ten times. The chain combines TRBV29-1 with TRBJ1-1, with a tentative D call TRBD1 (6 bases). CDR1 is SQVTM and CDR2 is ANQGSEA in the germline V gene. The V and J ends lost 2 bases and 1 base respectively, with 8 bases between them. The CDR3 is made up of 13 amino acids. This CDR3 is CSVERGANTEAFF. The CDR3 DNA is TGCAGCGTTGAACGGGGGGCGAACACTGAAGCTTTCTTT.

The chain links TRBV5-1 to TRBJ2-3; TRBD1 is a possible D gene (5 bases). The length of the CDR3 is 14 residues. With 5 bases removed from V and 5 bases from J, the gap between germline ends came to 15 bases. Germline V gene lookup returns CDR1 SGHRS and CDR2 YFSETQ. This CDR3 reads CASRGALTRDTQYF. The CDR3 nucleotides read TGCGCCAGCAGAGGGGCTCTAACAAGAGATACGCAGTATTTT.

This clonotype has only a few counts. The V and J genes are TRBV15 and TRBJ2-5; TRBD1 is a possible D gene (5 bases). CDR3 length: 16 amino acids. Germline V gives CDR1 LNHNV, CDR2 YYDKDF (reference sequence). V dropped 5 bases and J dropped 2 bases, with 18 bases sitting between them. The CDR3 reads CATSDLDRLHQETQYF. CDR3 bases: TGTGCCACCAGCGACTTAGACAGACTCCATCAAGAGACCCAGTACTTC. Full variable domain (rest looked up from reference TRBV15 and TRBJ2-5): DAMVIQNPRYQVTQFGKPVTLSCSQTLNHNVMYWYQQKSSQAPKLLFHYYDKDFNNEADTPDNFQSRRPNTSFCFLDIRSPGLGDTAMYLCATSDLDRLHQETQYFGPGTRLLVL.

The genes are TRBV20-1 and TRBJ2-7; 7 nucleotides line up with TRBD2. The CDR3 sequence is 15 residues long. The germline V gene has CDR1 DFQATT and CDR2 SNEGSKA (reference sequence). V was clipped by 6 bases and J by 3 bases; unmatched bases: 14. DNA of the CDR3: TGCAGTGCCTATGCCCCCTCTAGCGGTAGCTACGAGCAGTACTTC. Residues: CSAYAPSSGSYEQYF.

This clonotype has only a few counts. V is TRBV5-1 and J is TRBJ2-1, with 10 bases aligning to TRBD1. V lost 7 bases, J lost 8 bases, and 6 bases stayed unmatched. The CDR3 loop spans 13 amino acids. Germline V gene data show CDR1 as SGHRS and CDR2 as YFSETQ. This CDR3 is CASFRDRGHEQFF. The CDR3 DNA reads TGCGCCAGCTTCCGGGACAGGGGCCATGAGCAGTTCTTC.

The rearrangement joins TRBV7-9 to TRBJ2-7; 8 bases align to TRBD2. CDR1 is SEHNR and CDR2 is FQNEAQ in the germline V gene (reference sequence). V gave up 0 bases and J gave up 9 bases; unmatched junction bases: 16. The CDR3 runs to 17 residues. CDR3 sequence reads: CASSLASGTRGLVGQYF. For the CDR3, the DNA is TGTGCCAGCAGCTTAGCCTCAGGGACTAGGGGCCTGGTCGGGCAGTACTTC.

The chain couples TRBV7-9 to TRBJ2-1, with D maybe TRBD2 (5 bases). The V end lost 7 bases, the J end lost 8 bases, and 12 bases lay between the germline ends. The CDR3 runs 12 residues. Germline loops: CDR1 SEHNR, CDR2 FQNEAQ (reference sequence). The DNA for the CDR3 is TGTGCCAGCACCGAGAGGGTCGATGAGCAGTTCTTC. Protein sequence: CASTERVDEQFF.

This chain connects TRBV4-3 to TRBJ1-2; D is unresolved. Looked up from germline, CDR1 is LGHNA and CDR2 is YSLEER. Trimming removed 0 bases at V and 4 bases at J, with 12 bases between. The CDR3 extends over 15 amino acids. The DNA of the CDR3 is TGCGCCAGCAGCCAAGATCAGGAGGGATCCTATGGCTACACCTTC. Translated, it gives CASSQDQEGSYGYTF.

This clonotype was detected only a few times. The chain joins TRBV10-2 to TRBJ2-1; D is uncertain. CDR1 and CDR2 from the germline V gene are WSHSY and SAAADI. V lost 8 bases and J lost 1, with 9 bases in between. CDR3 length: 13 amino acids. The CDR3 nucleotides read TGCGCCAGCTCGGAGATTTCCTACAATGAGCAGTTCTTC. This gives the protein CASSEISYNEQFF.

In this sample, this clonotype turned up a few times. Here the CDR3 reads CSASGQGGNTQYF. The CDR3 DNA is TGCAGTGCTAGTGGGCAGGGGGGGAATACGCAGTATTTT. The rearrangement links TRBV20-1 to TRBJ2-3, with D perhaps TRBD1 or TRBD2 (7 bases each). The CDR3 loop spans 13 amino acids. CDR1 DFQATT and CDR2 SNEGSKA come from the germline V gene (reference sequence). Trimming removed 3 bases from V and 7 bases from J, with 14 bases in between.

This clonotype appeared a single time. The chain is built from TRBV6-1 and TRBJ1-2; weak D call: TRBD1 (5 bases). The V gene's germline CDR1 is MNHNS and CDR2 SASEGT. Deletions cut 1 base from V and 5 bases from J, with 17 bases between. CDR3 length: 16 amino acids. The CDR3 protein is CASSEEFLTEFYGYTF. For the CDR3, the DNA is TGTGCCAGCAGTGAAGAGTTCCTGACAGAGTTTTATGGCTACACCTTC.

The chain uses TRBV12-3 or TRBV12-4 and TRBJ2-4, with D possibly being TRBD2 (5 bases). This CDR3 has 14 residues. The V end was cut by 7 bases, the J end by 3 bases, with 13 bases between. CDR3 region: CASTSATIKNIQYF. The CDR3 bases are TGTGCCAGCACCTCGGCGACTATCAAAAACATTCAGTACTTC.

This clonotype was seen only a few times. This chain uses TRBV29-1 with TRBJ2-1; 10 positions match TRBD2. The length of the CDR3 is 15 residues. The germline V gene has CDR1 SQVTM and CDR2 ANQGSEA. V trimming: 0 bases; J trimming: 4 bases; junction bases outside the gene matches: 3. The chain's CDR3 is CSVEEVAGGYNEQFF. The DNA of the CDR3 is TGCAGCGTTGAAGAGGTAGCGGGGGGTTACAATGAGCAGTTCTTC.

As for this clonotype: One junction end does not reproduce the germline sequence, and a read error may be involved. The chain has TRBV5-5 and TRBJ2-3, with 13 bases identical to TRBD2. Germline values: CDR1 SGHKS, CDR2 YYEKEE (reference sequence). This CDR3 is 15 amino acids long. The CDR3 DNA sequence: TGTGCCAGCAGCCCGGGACTAGCGGGAACAGCTACGCAGTATTTT. This sequence encodes CASSPGLAGTATQYF. The full variable domain, its missing parts supplied by reference TRBV5-5 and TRBJ2-3, is DAGVTQSPTHLIKTRGQQVTLRCSPISGHKSVSWYQQVLGQGPQFIFQYYEKEERGRGNFPDRFSARQFPNYSSELNVNALLLGDSALYLCASSPGLAGTATQYFGPGTRLTVL.

This clonotype appeared a few times. The chain uses TRBV10-3 and TRBJ2-1, with D tentatively TRBD1 or TRBD2 (5 bases each). The CDR3 is 15 amino acids. V lost 2 bases to trimming and J lost 10 bases, with 18 bases between them. Germline values: CDR1 ENHRY, CDR2 SYGVKD. CDR3 DNA sequence: TGTGCCATCAGTGAGCACGACGGGGACCCCAAAGAGCAGTTCTTC. Translating it yields CAISEHDGDPKEQFF.